The 20 T cell receptor beta chains below all came from one sample that was sequenced in a study of blood T cell repertoires in COVID-19. Profiled with immunoSEQ multiplex PCR; TCRdb holds only in-frame clones, not every one. The table shows 400,000 or so clones, with 88% occurring only once. Input material: PBMCs or T cells enriched from blood (not recorded which). Every receptor here comes from a woman between 35 and 50 years old with acute COVID-19.

This chain links TRBV6-1 with TRBJ1-3; 10 nucleotides line up with TRBD1. The CDR3 is 15 amino acids. Germline V gene sequence: CDR1 MNHNS, CDR2 SASEGT. With 6 bases clipped from V and 3 bases from J, the junction kept 5 bases outside the gene matches. CDR3 loop: CASSRTGGGGNTIYF. The DNA of the CDR3 is TGTGCCAGCAGCCGGACAGGGGGTGGTGGAAACACCATATATTTT.

CDR3 protein: CATKDRENPYEQYF. Here the CDR3 DNA reads TGTGCCACTAAGGACAGGGAAAATCCCTACGAGCAGTACTTC. The chain joins TRBV19 to TRBJ2-7; 8 positions agree with TRBD1. Germline-derived CDR1 and CDR2 are LNHDA and SQIVND (reference sequence). V gave up 10 bases and J gave up 2 bases; unmatched junction bases: 10. The CDR3 is 14 residues long.

The chain combines TRBV3-1 (or the pseudogene TRBV3-2) with TRBJ2-3; 7 bases align to TRBD2. The ends lost 1 base at V and 7 bases at J; junction bases unmatched: 11. The CDR3 spans 16 residues. Germline values: CDR1 LGHDT, CDR2 YNNKEL (reference sequence). CDR3 amino acids: CASSQGRGGGLNTQYF. In nucleotides, the CDR3 is TGTGCCAGCAGCCAAGGACGAGGCGGGGGATTAAATACGCAGTATTTT.

A single count supports this clone. The chain joins TRBV6-5 to TRBJ1-2, with TRBD1 matching over 7 bases. This CDR3 comprises 13 residues. The germline V gene has CDR1 MNHEY and CDR2 SVGAGI. Germline trimming cut 7 bases from V and 4 bases from J; bases unmatched to any gene: 6. CDR3 in DNA: TGTGCCAGCACCCGGGACAGTCCCTATGGCTACACCTTC. This gives the protein CASTRDSPYGYTF.

CDR3 sequence: CAISDQEFSGNTIYF. CDR3 DNA: TGTGCCATCAGTGACCAGGAATTCTCTGGAAACACCATATATTTT. The chain employs TRBV10-3 and TRBJ1-3; D call uncertain. This CDR3 has 15 residues. Germline CDR1 is ENHRY and CDR2 is SYGVKD. Trimming pared 3 bases from V and 0 bases from J, leaving 9 bases between.

The chain couples TRBV29-1 to TRBJ1-1; D is possibly TRBD1 (6 bases). V lost 5 bases and J 0 bases, leaving 13 bases between the germline ends. The CDR3 is made up of 14 amino acids. Per the germline V gene, CDR1 is SQVTM and CDR2 is ANQGSEA. The CDR3 DNA sequence: TGCAGCGTTAAACCAACAGGGATGAACACTGAAGCTTTCTTT. This encodes CSVKPTGMNTEAFF.

This chain links TRBV27 with TRBJ1-4; 9 nucleotides line up with TRBD1. Germline lookup yields CDR1 MNHEY and CDR2 SMNVEV (reference sequence). CDR3 length: 11 amino acids. V was pared by 9 bases and J by 10 bases, with 3 bases of the junction left unmatched. CDR3 bases: TGTGCCAGTATGACAGGGGGAAAACTGTTTTTT. It translates to CASMTGGKLFF.

This chain uses TRBV19 with TRBJ2-5; 8 bases match TRBD1. The CDR3 is made up of 15 amino acids. Trimming cost V 7 bases and J 5 bases; bases outside gene matches: 12. Germline V gene lookup returns CDR1 LNHDA and CDR2 SQIVND (reference sequence). The DNA of the CDR3 is TGTGCCAGTACCCCGCAGGGGGCTCAGGTGGAGACCCAGTACTTC. Its translation: CASTPQGAQVETQYF.

This sequence joins TRBV4-1 and TRBJ1-2, with unresolved D. CDR1 MGHRA and CDR2 YSYEKL come from the germline V gene. V was cut by 1 base and J by 3 bases, with 12 bases left in between. This CDR3 region has 15 residues. CDR3 in amino acids: CASSQVAGSHYGYTF. The CDR3 DNA sequence: TGCGCCAGCAGCCAAGTCGCGGGGTCCCACTATGGCTACACCTTC.

The V call is TRBV3-1 (or the pseudogene TRBV3-2), the J call TRBJ2-1, with TRBD2 matching 9 bases. The germline V gene has CDR1 LGHDT and CDR2 YNNKEL (reference sequence). The CDR3 sequence is 15 residues long. The V gene end was trimmed by 4 bases and the J gene end by 3 bases; junction bases not matched to a gene: 4. This CDR3 is CASSPSGDLYNEQFF. CDR3 sequence (DNA): TGTGCCAGCAGCCCTAGCGGGGATCTCTACAATGAGCAGTTCTTC.

The chain has TRBV15 and TRBJ1-3; possible D gene TRBD1, 5 bases. Trimming took off 0 bases at V and 4 bases at J, with 13 bases between the two ends. The length of the CDR3 is 16 residues. Looked up from germline, CDR1 is LNHNV and CDR2 is YYDKDF (reference sequence). The CDR3 DNA reads TGTGCCACCAGCAGAGATGTGGCGGGGCAAGGAAACACCATATATTTT. As protein: CATSRDVAGQGNTIYF.

The chain employs TRBV4-1 and TRBJ1-6; TRBD1 is a possible D gene (5 bases). CDR1 and CDR2 from the germline V gene are MGHRA and YSYEKL. Trimming removed 4 bases from V and 7 bases from J, with 20 bases in between. The CDR3 runs to 17 residues. CDR3 region: CASSPMIQGMGNSPLHF. The CDR3 DNA sequence: TGCGCCAGCAGCCCGATGATTCAGGGAATGGGCAATTCACCCCTCCACTTT.

CDR3 bases: TGTGCCATCAATTCCGGGACAGGAGGATCCGATACGCAGTATTTT. This gives the protein CAINSGTGGSDTQYF. The chain recombines TRBV6-5 with TRBJ2-3; 8 bases agree with TRBD1. With V trimmed by 10 bases and J by 6 bases, 15 bases remained unmatched. Per the germline V gene, CDR1 is MNHEY and CDR2 is SVGAGI. The length of the CDR3 is 15 residues.

The V gene is TRBV19, the J gene TRBJ2-7; D is possibly TRBD1 (5 bases). The germline gives CDR1 LNHDA, CDR2 SQIVND (reference sequence). Trimming shortened V by 1 base and J by 4 bases, and 5 bases separated the two germline ends. The CDR3 contains 12 residues. CDR3 coding DNA: TGTGCCAGTAGTATAGCAGGGTACGAGCAGTACTTC. It is translated as CASSIAGYEQYF.

The chain carries TRBV12-3 or TRBV12-4 and TRBJ2-1; D is possibly TRBD2 (5 bases). This CDR3 contains 11 residues. Trimming pared 5 bases from V and 9 bases from J, leaving 8 bases between. In nucleotides, the CDR3 is TGTGCCAGCAGTCCCCTAGCTGAGCAGTTCTTC. Translated: CASSPLAEQFF.

The chain couples TRBV2 to TRBJ2-7, with 10 bases fitting TRBD1. The V and J ends lost 6 bases and 11 bases, in that order; junction bases with no gene match: 7. The germline CDR1 and CDR2 sequences are SNHLY and FYNNEI. The CDR3 extends over 12 amino acids. This CDR3 reads CASRGQGPGKYF. The CDR3 nucleotides are TGTGCCAGCAGGGGACAGGGGCCGGGGAAGTACTTC.

V usage is TRBV7-6 and J usage is TRBJ2-2, with 7 positions matching TRBD2. CDR1 and CDR2 (germline): SGHVS, FNYEAQ. The CDR3 totals 14 residues. The junction had 9 bases not matched to a gene; V was cut back by 8 bases and J by 6 bases. This CDR3 reads CASQIVRGSGELFF. CDR3 nucleotides: TGTGCCAGCCAGATAGTGCGGGGGTCCGGGGAGCTGTTTTTT.

J is TRBJ2-7 and V is TRBV30; 7 bases align to TRBD2. With V trimmed by 0 bases and J by 6 bases, 11 bases remained unmatched. The germline CDR1 and CDR2 sequences are GTSNPN and SVGIG (reference sequence). CDR3 length equals 15 residues. The CDR3 region has the DNA TGTGCCTGGAGTGTACGGGGAGGGGAGAGGGGCGAGCAGTACTTC. This codes for CAWSVRGGERGEQYF.

J is TRBJ2-7 and V is TRBV3-1 (or the pseudogene TRBV3-2), with TRBD1 identical over 11 bases. CDR3 size: 14 residues. Germline CDR1 reads LGHDT; CDR2 reads YNNKEL (reference sequence). V lost 3 bases to trimming and J lost 6 bases; unmatched junction nucleotides: 4. The DNA for the CDR3 is TGTGCCAGCAGCCAGTCCGGGACAGGGGGCGAGCAGTACTTC. This translates into CASSQSGTGGEQYF.

This chain links TRBV7-9 with TRBJ2-1, with D perhaps TRBD2 (6 bases). Trimming pared 1 base from V and 3 bases from J, leaving 13 bases between. The germline gives CDR1 SEHNR, CDR2 FQNEAQ (reference sequence). This CDR3 contains 16 residues. CDR3 in DNA: TGTGCCAGCAGCTTAGGCCAGACTAGGGGCTACAATGAGCAGTTCTTC. Translated, it gives CASSLGQTRGYNEQFF.